This T cell receptor (beta chain) appears in the sequencing data of a study of blood T cell repertoires in COVID-19. Study-wide context: The origin of the acute and convalescent COVID-19 samples was the United States, Italy and Spain.

Per the germline V gene, CDR1 is LGHNT and CDR2 is FRNRAP. The CDR3 runs to 16 residues. After removal of 4 bases from V and 2 bases from J, the junction contained 9 bases not matched to a gene. The repertoire was sequenced with immunoSEQ multiplex PCR; TCRdb's copy has only in-frame clones and lacks some. The sample holds 110,000 to 150,000 clones, approximately 79% seen once. The count of this clone is one. The V call is TRBV12-5, the J call TRBJ2-3; 7 bases align to TRBD2. The receptor was isolated from a middle-aged man with active or convalescent COVID-19. Sequences were obtained from peripheral blood. CDR3 DNA sequence: TGTGCTAGTGGTTCACTACTAGCGCTGTCCACAGATACGCAGTATTTT. The encoded protein is CASGSLLALSTDTQYF.